The present TCR beta chain was sequenced within a study of OX40 agonist ivuxolimab in advanced cancers. For the study at large: At 0.01 to 10 mg/kg, ivuxolimab was administered intravenously to patients every 2 weeks. General observations from the study: The antigens recognized by the expanded peripheral T cells, that is their antigen specificity, were not determined.

Systemic immunosuppression or a history of autoimmune disease excluded patients. A word on this clone: Its matching antigen is unknown.

The CDR3 is made up of 11 amino acids. Trimming left V 5 bases short and J 10 bases short, with 9 bases between. Germline CDR1 and CDR2: MNHNY and SVGAGI (reference sequence). Sequencing used immunoSEQ multiplex PCR; TCRdb keeps in-frame clones, though not all of them. The data hold about 93,000 clones, with about 90% observed a single time. This receptor was obtained from an adult with an advanced solid tumor such as melanoma, head and neck, liver or kidney cancer. The specimen comprised CD4+ or CD8+ T cells sorted from blood, sampled in a trial of the OX40 agonist ivuxolimab. This chain uses TRBV6-6 with TRBJ2-1; D remains ambiguous. This CDR3 is CASSTAVEQFF. The DNA of the CDR3 is TGTGCCAGCAGTACAGCTGTAGAGCAGTTCTTC.